This note documents a single TCR beta chain sequence. Its matching antigen is unknown. This record comes from a study of CD8+ T cells in alopecia areata. Overall study context: Treated individuals took tofacitinib by mouth, 5 to 10 mg twice daily. Tofacitinib administration persisted for 6 to 18 months, succeeded by 6 months off drug.

RNA extraction was followed by reverse transcription into cDNA, which acted as the sequencing template. TCRdb's copy holds only in-frame clones and misses some; the assay was immunoSEQ multiplex PCR. The sample has fewer than 150,000 clones, 82% seen once. The V gene's germline CDR1 is SEHNR and CDR2 FQNEAQ (reference sequence). The trim removed 5 bases at V and 3 bases at J, leaving 5 bases unmatched. The CDR3 runs 17 residues. Treatment specified: oral pan-JAK inhibitor, 5-10 mg twice daily. The study's findings and limits: Many expanded lesional clones stayed in scalp and blood while on tofacitinib.

This receptor was identified in a human donor with alopecia areata. The sample was CD8+ T cells sorted from blood, taken at week 4, from a patient treated with tofacitinib. The chain joins TRBV7-9 to TRBJ2-1; 15 nucleotides align to TRBD2. CDR3 in DNA: TGTGCCAGCAGCCCGCGGACTAGCGGGGGGGTCTACAATGAGCAGTTCTTC. Translating gives CASSPRTSGGVYNEQFF.